Listed below are T cell receptor beta chains from one sample, sequenced in a study of CD8 T cells in ankylosing spondylitis. TCRdb reprocessed the 5' RACE reads with MiXCR, giving one entry per CDR3 protein. The sample contains about 36,000 distinct CDR3 sequences, over 5.5% of which appear only once. Sequenced sample: blood, either unsorted or a sorted T cell fraction (not recorded which). These TCRs come from a male donor with ankylosing spondylitis or in good health (not recorded which). The CDR3 runs from the conserved cysteine through the conserved F or W. The D gene is left open where the match is weak. Only part of the rows carry a size: once, few, many, or a class if the clone is expanded.

J gene	CDR3 length	V gene	D gene	clone size	CDR3 DNA	CDR3 protein
TRBJ2-7	12	TRBV11-2	.	many	TGTGCCAGCAGTACCACAGGGAGCGAGCAGTACTTC	CASSTTGSEQYF
TRBJ2-2	14	TRBV29-1	.	many	TGCAGCGTTGAGCAGGGCGCGAACACCGGGGAGCTGTTTTTT	CSVEQGANTGELFF
TRBJ2-7	15	TRBV13	.	many	TGTGCCAGCAGCCGCTATGGCGGGCTGAGGTACGAGCAGTACTTC	CASSRYGGLRYEQYF
TRBJ1-2	12	TRBV20-1	TRBD1	many	TGCAGTGCTCGGGACAGGGGTGTTGGCTACACCTTC	CSARDRGVGYTF
TRBJ2-1	15	TRBV4-3	TRBD2	many	TGCGCCAGCAGCCAAGTGCTAGCGGGGGGCTATGAGCAGTTCTTC	CASSQVLAGGYEQFF
TRBJ2-3	16	TRBV3-1	.	many	TGTGCCAGCAGCCTTAGCGTAACAGGGATCACAGATACGCAGTATTTT	CASSLSVTGITDTQYF
TRBJ2-7	14	TRBV9	.	many	TGTGCCAGCAGCGTAGATCAGGGTTCCTACGAGCAGTACTTC	CASSVDQGSYEQYF
TRBJ2-7	14	TRBV11-2	TRBD1	many	TGTGCCAGCAGCTTAGTCCGGACAGGGCACGAGCAGTACTTC	CASSLVRTGHEQYF
TRBJ2-7	14	TRBV20-1	.	medium-sized	TGCAGTGCGGGAGACCGGGACACCTCCTACGAGCAGTACTTC	CSAGDRDTSYEQYF
TRBJ2-2	16	TRBV30	.	many	TGTGCCTGGAGTGTAGGCTGGGGGACACCCACCGGGGAGCTGTTTTTT	CAWSVGWGTPTGELFF
TRBJ2-7	16	TRBV20-1	TRBD2	many	TGCAGTGCTAGAGTACCCCTAGCGGGCAAGAATTACGAGCAGTACTTC	CSARVPLAGKNYEQYF
TRBJ2-5	20	TRBV23-1	.	many	TGCGCCAGCAGTCAGCCTGCTCCCCAGGAGAATCAACAGTACCAAGAGACCCAGTACTTC	CASSQPAPQENQQYQETQYF
TRBJ2-7	14	TRBV28	.	many	TGTGCCAGCAGTTCAGGGATCCCCCCCTACGAGCAGTACTTC	CASSSGIPPYEQYF
TRBJ2-5	14	TRBV7-2	.	many	TGTGCCAGCAGCGAATGGACCCAGAAAGAGACCCAGTACTTC	CASSEWTQKETQYF
TRBJ2-4	15	TRBV2	.	few	TGTGCCAGCAGTGAAGTACTTGGGGCCAAAAACATTCAGTACTTC	CASSEVLGAKNIQYF
TRBJ2-5	15	TRBV4-1	.	many	TGCGCCAGCAGCCCCCGGGCAGGGAGTCTTGAGACCCAGTACTTC	CASSPRAGSLETQYF
TRBJ2-2	13	TRBV5-1	.	many	TGCGCCAGCAGCTTGTTGGGGGCCGGGGAGCTGTTTTTT	CASSLLGAGELFF
TRBJ1-5	16	TRBV4-2	.	medium-sized	TGTGCCAGCAGCCAAGAGCAGGGAGAAGCAGGACAGCCCCAGCATTTT	CASSQEQGEAGQPQHF
TRBJ2-7	15	TRBV5-1	.	many	TGCGCCAGCAGCCCGGAAGGACAGACCGCCTACGAGCAGTACTTC	CASSPEGQTAYEQYF
TRBJ1-4	15	TRBV12-3/TRBV12-4	TRBD1	many	TGTGCCAGCAGTTTCACAGGGGCGTCTAATGAAAAACTGTTTTTT	CASSFTGASNEKLFF
TRBJ2-7	17	TRBV4-2	.	many	TGTGCCAGCAGCCAAGATCTTTTAGCAGGCGGCACCTACGAGCAGTACTTC	CASSQDLLAGGTYEQYF
TRBJ1-2	13	TRBV20-1	.	.	TGCATCTTGGGCCCATCCTCAGACTATGGCTACACCTTC	CILGPSSDYGYTF
TRBJ1-5	16	TRBV4-2	TRBD1	many	TGTGCCAGCAGCCAAGATCTCGGACAGGAGCTAGGGCCCCAGCATTTT	CASSQDLGQELGPQHF
TRBJ1-1	14	TRBV4-3	TRBD1	medium-sized	TGCGCCAGCAGCCACGTTACAGGGGGTGATGAAGCTTTCTTT	CASSHVTGGDEAFF
TRBJ2-3	15	TRBV10-3	TRBD1	.	TGTGCCATCAGTACCGGGACAGAAGGCACAGATACGCAGTATTTT	CAISTGTEGTDTQYF
TRBJ2-1	14	TRBV24-1	TRBD2	many	TGTGCCACCAGTGAGGGACTAGTCTCAGGATCCGTATTCTTC	CATSEGLVSGSVFF
TRBJ2-5	14	TRBV9	.	many	TGTGCCAGCAGCGTAAGCTTAGGACAAGAGACCCAGTACTTC	CASSVSLGQETQYF
TRBJ2-5	16	TRBV6-5	.	few	TGTGCCAGCAGTTACCAGGCGGGGGCCGCGAGGGAGACCCAGTACTTC	CASSYQAGAARETQYF
TRBJ2-7	15	TRBV5-1	TRBD1	many	TGCGCCAGCAGCTTGGCCGGGACAGGTTACTACGAGCAGTACTTC	CASSLAGTGYYEQYF
TRBJ2-2	14	TRBV12-3/TRBV12-4	TRBD1	many	TGTGCCAGCAGCCGGGACAGGTACACCGGGGAGCTGTTTTTT	CASSRDRYTGELFF
TRBJ2-2	12	TRBV5-6	.	many	TGTGCCAGCAGCTTGGCCCCCGGGGAGCTGTTTTTT	CASSLAPGELFF
TRBJ1-4	13	TRBV18	.	many	TGTGCCACTTTCCGGGACGGGAATGAAAAACTGTTTTTT	CATFRDGNEKLFF
TRBJ2-3	14	TRBV6-2/TRBV6-3	TRBD2	many	TGTGCCAGCAGTTACGGACTAGCGACAGATACGCAGTATTTT	CASSYGLATDTQYF
TRBJ2-7	14	TRBV7-6	TRBD2	many	TGTGCCAGCAGCCCTGGGGGGGAGGCGGACGAGCAGTACTTC	CASSPGGEADEQYF
TRBJ2-3	15	TRBV10-1	.	many	TGCGCCAGCAGTGACCGGCAGGGGCTAACAGATACGCAGTATTTT	CASSDRQGLTDTQYF
TRBJ2-1	16	TRBV6-5	TRBD2	many	TGTGCCAGCAGTTTTTGGACTAGCGGCCCCCCCGGTGAGCAGTTCTTC	CASSFWTSGPPGEQFF
TRBJ2-2	13	TRBV5-4	.	few	TGTGCCAGCAGCCGCATGACAGGCACCGAGCTGTTTTTT	CASSRMTGTELFF
TRBJ1-5	16	TRBV2	TRBD1	many	TGTGCCAGCAGTGAAACCGGGACAGGATCAAATCAGCCCCAGCATTTT	CASSETGTGSNQPQHF
TRBJ2-4	15	TRBV29-1	TRBD1	many	TGCAGCGTTGAGGACAGGGGATCAGCCAAAAACATTCAGTACTTC	CSVEDRGSAKNIQYF
TRBJ1-2	13	TRBV28	.	many	TGTGCCAGCAGCGTCCGGGACTTCTATGGCTACACCTTC	CASSVRDFYGYTF
TRBJ1-1	15	TRBV14	.	many	TGTGCCAGCAGCCAAGAGCCCAGGGAACACACTGAAGCTTTCTTT	CASSQEPREHTEAFF
TRBJ1-1	13	TRBV15	.	many	TGTGCCACCAGCAGAGAGGGGGCCCCTGAAGCTTTCTTT	CATSREGAPEAFF
TRBJ2-1	11	TRBV7-9	TRBD2	many	TGTGCCAGCAGCCGACTAGCTTCCCCGTTCTTC	CASSRLASPFF
TRBJ1-3	15	TRBV6-9	.	many	TGTGCCAGCAGACCCGACGGCTACTCTGGAAACACCATATATTTT	CASRPDGYSGNTIYF
TRBJ1-6	15	TRBV27	.	many	TGTGCCAGCAGTTTAGACCGTCCGGAATATTCACCCCTCCACTTT	CASSLDRPEYSPLHF
TRBJ2-5	17	TRBV5-5	.	many	TGTGCCAGCAGCTTGGCCCTACAGGGCCCCGTGGAAGAGACCCAGTACTTC	CASSLALQGPVEETQYF
TRBJ2-1	11	TRBV20-1	.	many	TGCAGTGCCAAAAGTTACAATGAGCAGTTCTTC	CSAKSYNEQFF
TRBJ2-7	14	TRBV4-3	TRBD2	many	TGCGCCAGCAGCCACCGGGAGGGGTCCTACGAGCAGTACTTC	CASSHREGSYEQYF
TRBJ2-5	14	TRBV18	TRBD1	many	TGTGCCAGCTCCCGTATGACAGGGAAAGAGACCCAGTACTTC	CASSRMTGKETQYF